Only a few counts were recorded for the clone carrying this T cell receptor (beta chain). These data are taken from a study of T-cell reconstitution after alpha-beta-depleted transplantation in children. Trimming took 2 bases from V and 0 from J, leaving 17 bases between them. Germline V gives CDR1 MGHDK, CDR2 SYGVNS. CDR3 size: 18 residues. Preparation of the TCRbeta library involved a method that used unique molecular identifiers. TCRdb ran MiXCR on the PCR reads and lists one entry per CDR3 protein. The table includes some 300,000 distinct CDR3 sequences, 10% detected once. The TCR comes from a human donor who donated a stem cell graft to a child with acute lymphoblastic leukemia. The starting material was PBMCs from the stem cell graft donor, obtained from the stem cell graft. The chain uses TRBV25-1 and TRBJ2-1; D is perhaps TRBD2 (6 bases). In DNA, the CDR3 is TGTGCCAGCAGTGAACCCACACGACTAGGAAGCTCCTACAATGAGCAGTTCTTC. Its translation: CASSEPTRLGSSYNEQFF.